Reported below is one TCR beta chain. With a far larger clone one base away, a read error is the likely cause. The data are from a study of T cell changes during pregnancy in multiple sclerosis. The CDR3 covers 14 residues. Per the germline V gene, CDR1 is SNHLY and CDR2 is FYNNEI. V lost 5 bases to trimming and J lost 1 base; unmatched junction nucleotides: 4. Only in-frame clones appear in the TCRdb table, and some are missing; sequencing was by immunoSEQ multiplex PCR. The sample lists around 86,000 clones, 85% to 95% occurring once. The sample was peripheral blood, taken in the first trimester of pregnancy. The receptor was isolated from a female donor with multiple sclerosis, enrolled in a pregnancy study. The V call is TRBV2, the J call TRBJ1-1; 7 bases fit TRBD1. The CDR3 region is CASSLQGPNTEAFF. Written as DNA, the CDR3 is TGTGCCAGCAGTTTACAGGGGCCGAACACTGAAGCTTTCTTT.